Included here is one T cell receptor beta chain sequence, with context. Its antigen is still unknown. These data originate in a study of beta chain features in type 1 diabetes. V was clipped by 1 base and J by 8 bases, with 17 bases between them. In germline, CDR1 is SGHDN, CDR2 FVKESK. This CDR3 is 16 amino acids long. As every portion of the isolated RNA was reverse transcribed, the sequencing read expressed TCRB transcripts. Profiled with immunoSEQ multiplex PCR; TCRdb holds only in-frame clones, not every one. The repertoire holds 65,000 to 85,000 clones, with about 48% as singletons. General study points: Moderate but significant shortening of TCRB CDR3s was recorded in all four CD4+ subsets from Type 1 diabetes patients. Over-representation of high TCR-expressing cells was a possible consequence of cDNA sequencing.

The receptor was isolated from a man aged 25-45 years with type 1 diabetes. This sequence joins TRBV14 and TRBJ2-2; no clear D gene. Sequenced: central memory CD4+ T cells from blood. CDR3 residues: CASSQVGSPTTGELFF. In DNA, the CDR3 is TGTGCCAGCAGCCAAGTTGGTAGCCCCACGACTGGGGAGCTGTTTTTT.